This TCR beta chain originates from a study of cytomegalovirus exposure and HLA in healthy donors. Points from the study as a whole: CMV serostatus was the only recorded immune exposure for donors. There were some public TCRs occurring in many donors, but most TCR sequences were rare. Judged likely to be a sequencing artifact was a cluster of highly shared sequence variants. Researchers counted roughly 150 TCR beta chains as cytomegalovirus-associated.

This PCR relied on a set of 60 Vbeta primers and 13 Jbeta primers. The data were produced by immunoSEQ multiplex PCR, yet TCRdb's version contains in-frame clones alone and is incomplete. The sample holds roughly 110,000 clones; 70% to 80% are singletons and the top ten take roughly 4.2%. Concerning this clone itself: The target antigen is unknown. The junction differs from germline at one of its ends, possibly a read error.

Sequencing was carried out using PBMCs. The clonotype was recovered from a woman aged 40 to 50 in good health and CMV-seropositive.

The CDR3 reads CASSFRDRATPNYGYTF. The DNA of the CDR3 is TGTGCTAGCAGCTTTAGGGACAGGGCTACCCCTAACTATGGCTACACCTTC. The chain uses TRBV7-7 and TRBJ1-2; 9 bases match TRBD1. CDR3 size: 17 residues. Germline V gene data show CDR1 as SSHAT and CDR2 as FNYEAQ (reference sequence).